This T cell receptor (beta chain) emerged from a study of blood T cells in healthy people across ages. Alongside a J-beta primer mix, a sample-barcoded 5' primer served in a second PCR lasting about 7 to 12 cycles. One entry per CDR3 protein results from TCRdb running MiXCR on the 5' RACE reads. The table includes about 1,500,000 distinct CDR3 sequences, roughly 40% detected once. The authors isolated at least 6.5 million PBMCs per sample. V was pared by 4 bases and J by 4 bases, with 10 bases between. The CDR3 loop spans 13 amino acids. Germline V gene sequence: CDR1 ENHRY, CDR2 SYGVKD. Study observations and caveats: Because sorting was not performed, PBMCs prevented conclusive naive versus antigen-experienced comparison.

Ten or more counts support this clonotype. Its matching antigen is unknown. The sequence came from a young woman in good health. The sample was blood. The rearrangement links TRBV10-3 to TRBJ1-2, with D perhaps matching TRBD1 (5 bases). CDR3 sequence: CAISGGTAYGYTF. The DNA for the CDR3 is TGTGCCATCAGTGGCGGGACGGCCTATGGCTACACCTTC.